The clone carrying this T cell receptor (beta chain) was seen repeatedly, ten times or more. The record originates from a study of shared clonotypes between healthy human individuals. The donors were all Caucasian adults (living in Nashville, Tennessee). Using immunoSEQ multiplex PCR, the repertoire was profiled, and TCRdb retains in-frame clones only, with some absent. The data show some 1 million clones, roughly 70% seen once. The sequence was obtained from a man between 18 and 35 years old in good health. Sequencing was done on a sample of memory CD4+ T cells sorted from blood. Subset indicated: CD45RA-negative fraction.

The CDR3 DNA follows: TGTGCCAGCAGTTCACCAGGGTACCAAGAGACCCAGTACTTC. Amino acids: CASSSPGYQETQYF. The genes are TRBV6-5 and TRBJ2-5, with D possibly TRBD1 on 5 matching bases. The CDR3 extends over 14 amino acids. Trimming stripped 4 bases from V and 0 bases from J, with 9 bases between. From germline, CDR1 is MNHEY and CDR2 SVGAGI.